The rows below give T cell receptor beta chains drawn from one sample of a study of siplizumab effects on memory and regulatory T cells. Measured with immunoSEQ multiplex PCR; TCRdb has only the in-frame clones, and not every one. Of tens of thousands of clones in the sample, less than 90% were seen once. Sequencing was carried out using memory CD4+ T cells sorted from blood. These receptors all stem from a human donor in good health. CDR3s include the opening cysteine and the closing phenylalanine or tryptophan. The D gene is left open where the match is weak. The size field is filled for only some rows; it gives once, few, many or a size class.

CDR3 length	clone size	V gene	J gene	D gene	CDR3 DNA	CDR3 protein
13	.	TRBV27	TRBJ1-2	.	TGTGCCAGCAGTTTATCGAAAGGGTATGGCTACACCTTC	CASSLSKGYGYTF
12	.	TRBV7-2	TRBJ1-1	.	TGTGCCAGCAGCTTTCCCGGACAAGCAGCTTTCTTT	CASSFPGQAAFF
15	.	TRBV5-4	TRBJ2-5	TRBD2	TGTGCCGGCAGCTTGGGGACTAGTCGCGTGGAGACCCAGTACTTC	CAGSLGTSRVETQYF
22	.	TRBV23-1	TRBJ1-5	TRBD1	TGCGCCAGCAGTCAATACCACATTCGACAGGGCCGCTACCTCCATAGCAATCAGCCCCAGCATTTT	CASSQYHIRQGRYLHSNQPQHF
12	.	TRBV5-4	TRBJ2-7	.	TGTGCCAGCAGCGTAGAGAAATACGAGCAGTACTTC	CASSVEKYEQYF
14	.	TRBV25-1	TRBJ1-1	.	TGTGCCAGCAGTGAATCCGGACGGGAACTTGAAGCTTTCTTT	CASSESGRELEAFF
13	few	TRBV6-5	TRBJ1-5	.	TGTGCCAGCAGTGCGCCGTCCGGGGGGCCCCAGCATTTT	CASSAPSGGPQHF
15	.	TRBV7-9	TRBJ2-2	TRBD1	TGTGCCAGCAGCTTACGACAGGGGGCCACCGGGGAGCTGTTTTTT	CASSLRQGATGELFF
14	once	TRBV19	TRBJ2-6	.	TGTGCCAGCGGGGACATCTCTGGGGCCAACGTCCTGACTTTC	CASGDISGANVLTF
13	.	TRBV7-2	TRBJ1-1	.	TGTGCCAGCTCCCTGACTCCGGGTACTGAAGCTTTCTTT	CASSLTPGTEAFF
16	once	TRBV5-1	TRBJ2-4	TRBD1	TGCGCCAGCAGCTTGGCGGGACAGGGGAATGTAAACATTCAGTACTTC	CASSLAGQGNVNIQYF
15	.	TRBV6-5	TRBJ2-3	TRBD2	TGTGCCAGCAGTTACTCCGGACTAGCCGCAGATACGCAGTATTTT	CASSYSGLAADTQYF
16	.	TRBV2	TRBJ2-5	TRBD2	TGTGCCAGCTTGCGACTAGCGGGAGCGAGGGGAGAGACCCAGTACTTC	CASLRLAGARGETQYF
15	.	TRBV11-3	TRBJ2-3	TRBD2	TGTGCCAGCAGCTCTCGGGGGGGCCTCGCAGATACGCAGTATTTT	CASSSRGGLADTQYF
16	.	TRBV4-2	TRBJ2-3	.	TGTGCCAGCAGCCGCCGGGGGGCGGGAGTCGCAGATACGCAGTATTTT	CASSRRGAGVADTQYF
11	.	TRBV7-8	TRBJ2-4	.	TGTGCCAGCAGCCCGGGAGACATTCAGTACTTC	CASSPGDIQYF
14	.	TRBV29-1	TRBJ2-7	TRBD1	TGCAGCGTTGAAGAGGGGACAGCTAAAAGGGAGCAGTACTTC	CSVEEGTAKREQYF
13	.	TRBV5-6	TRBJ2-5	.	TGTGCCAGCAGCTTTCCTAGCCCAGAGACCCAGTACTTC	CASSFPSPETQYF
16	.	TRBV5-1	TRBJ1-2	.	TGCGCCAGCAGCCCGATGGGCGGGGGTCAAGGGAGCGGCTACACCTTC	CASSPMGGGQGSGYTF
15	.	TRBV27	TRBJ1-4	.	TGTGCCAGCAGTTTCGAAGGGGTAGGCGGTGAAAAACTGTTTTTT	CASSFEGVGGEKLFF
14	.	TRBV5-4	TRBJ2-7	.	TGTGCCAGCAGCTTGGCAGGTAGCTCCTACGAGCAGTACTTC	CASSLAGSSYEQYF
16	.	TRBV4-1	TRBJ2-1	TRBD2	TGCGCCAGCAGCCAGGTCGCGGGGGGCCCGTACAATGAGCAGTTCTTC	CASSQVAGGPYNEQFF
15	.	TRBV21-1	TRBJ2-1	.	TGTGCCAGCAGGGGCCTCTGCGGGGGTCGCAATGAGCAGTTCTTC	CASRGLCGGRNEQFF
15	once	TRBV6-5	TRBJ2-7	.	TGTGCCAGCAGTTACCCGACAGGGAGGTCTACCGAGCAGTACTTC	CASSYPTGRSTEQYF
18	.	TRBV1	TRBJ2-5	.	TGCACCAGCAGCCACGTAATAAGGGGGGGAGTATCTCAAGAGACCCAGTACTTC	CTSSHVIRGGVSQETQYF
14	.	TRBV5-1	TRBJ1-6	TRBD1	TGCGCCAGCAGCCGACAGGGTGAGGATTCACCCCTCCACTTT	CASSRQGEDSPLHF
16	.	TRBV10-3	TRBJ1-1	TRBD1	TGTGCCATCAGTGAATCCCCCACAGGGGTAGACGCTGAAGCTTTCTTT	CAISESPTGVDAEAFF
13	.	TRBV10-3	TRBJ2-1	.	TGTGCCATCAGTTTTGCAAGTGGTAATGAGCAGTTCTTC	CAISFASGNEQFF
16	.	TRBV5-6	TRBJ1-1	.	TGTGCCAGCAGTCTCTACGGGCCAGGGATGAACACTGAAGCTTTCTTT	CASSLYGPGMNTEAFF
12	.	TRBV2	TRBJ2-3	.	TGTGCCAGCAGTGAAGGGCGGGGTACGCAGTATTTT	CASSEGRGTQYF
15	.	TRBV7-9	TRBJ1-4	TRBD1	TGTGCCAGCAGCTTTGGACAGGGCCCAAATGAAAAACTGTTTTTT	CASSFGQGPNEKLFF
16	.	TRBV10-3	TRBJ1-2	.	TGTGCCATCAGTGAAAATGAAAAGGGTGGAGACTATGGCTACACCTTC	CAISENEKGGDYGYTF
15	.	TRBV11-3	TRBJ1-1	TRBD1	TGTGCCAGCAGACCTATCACAGGGGGGATCACTGAAGCTTTCTTT	CASRPITGGITEAFF
16	.	TRBV7-3	TRBJ2-1	.	TGTGCCAGCAGCGTCTCCTCCTCTGTGGTTTACAATGAGCAGTTCTTC	CASSVSSSVVYNEQFF
14	.	TRBV18	TRBJ1-5	.	TGTGCCAGCTCACCACAGGGAAGCAATCAGCCCCAGCATTTT	CASSPQGSNQPQHF
17	.	TRBV25-1	TRBJ1-2	.	TGTGCCAGCAGTTCTTCCCTAGGGGCGAAACTACCCTATGGCTACACCTTC	CASSSSLGAKLPYGYTF
16	few	TRBV4-2	TRBJ2-1	.	TGTGCCAGCAGCCAAGGGGTGGTCTCCTCGACGGATGAGCAGTTCTTC	CASSQGVVSSTDEQFF
15	once	TRBV5-1	TRBJ1-2	.	TGCGCCAGCAGGCCCGACAGCGGACTCAACTATGGCTACACCTTC	CASRPDSGLNYGYTF
15	.	TRBV6-5	TRBJ1-6	TRBD1	TGTGCCAGCAGTCAAGACGGGACAGCCGATTCACCCCTCCACTTT	CASSQDGTADSPLHF
14	.	TRBV2	TRBJ1-2	TRBD1	TGTGCCAGCAGTGGGACAGGGGGTAACTATGGCTACACCTTC	CASSGTGGNYGYTF